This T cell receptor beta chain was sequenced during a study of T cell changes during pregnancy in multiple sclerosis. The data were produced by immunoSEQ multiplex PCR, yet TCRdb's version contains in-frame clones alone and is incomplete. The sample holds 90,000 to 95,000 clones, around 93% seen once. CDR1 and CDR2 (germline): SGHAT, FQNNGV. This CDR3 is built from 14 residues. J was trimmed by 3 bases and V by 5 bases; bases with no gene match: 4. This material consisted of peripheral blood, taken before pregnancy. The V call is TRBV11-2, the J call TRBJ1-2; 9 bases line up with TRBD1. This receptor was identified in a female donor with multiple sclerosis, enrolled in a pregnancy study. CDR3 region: CASSKGQGDYGYTF. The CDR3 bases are TGTGCCAGCAGCAAGGGACAGGGTGACTATGGCTACACCTTC.